There are a few counts of the clone carrying this T cell receptor beta chain. The germline V gene has CDR1 LGHDT and CDR2 YNNKEL (reference sequence). Trimming pared 1 base from V and 2 bases from J, leaving 15 bases between. The CDR3 spans 16 residues. The source of the sample is a study of CD8 T cells in ankylosing spondylitis. TCRdb itself ran the 5' RACE reads through MiXCR, one entry per CDR3 protein. The sample contains 100,000 to 150,000 distinct CDR3 sequences, approximately 14% of which appear only once. The chain carries TRBV3-1 and TRBJ2-7; a possible D gene is TRBD1 (6 bases). The receptor was derived from a female donor with ankylosing spondylitis or in good health (not recorded which). The sequenced sample consisted of blood, either unsorted or a sorted T cell fraction (not recorded which). This chain's CDR3 is CASSQGPGAFAYEQYF. The DNA of the CDR3 is TGTGCCAGCAGCCAAGGTCCAGGGGCTTTTGCCTACGAGCAGTACTTC.